The following is a T cell receptor beta chain sequence with its context. This clone was observed a single time. Its antigen has not been determined. No much larger clone exists at a distance of one base, and base qualities are not known. The data originate from a study of T cell responses to AZD1222 COVID-19 vaccine (dated by TCRdb to the early 2020s). Turning to the overall study: A total of about 240 trial participants underwent TCR sequencing, of whom about 210 received two doses of AZD1222 and some 25 received two doses of the MenACWY control vaccine. Enrollment into the trials was organized by age into subgroups of 18-55, 56-69 and 70-plus years, and those subgroups contained about 160, 30 and 59 TCR-sequenced participants, respectively. Summary of the overall study and its limitations: Because no day 14 peak-response samples were available, repertoires were characterized only after the peak T cell response. The 56-69-year group was small, and its depth increase did not reach significance, likely because of low power. CD4 TCRs associated with the vaccine covered the entire spike protein, and the dominant responses were in regions 160-218 and 743-854. Reportedly, close to half of the unique spike-specific TCRs recognized epitopes lying outside the regions that are mutated in the B.1.351 and B.1.1.7 variants. Conclusions about previously exposed vaccinees are limited because only six or seven AZD1222 recipients were SARS-CoV-2 seropositive at baseline. Participants were mostly white British, with more females than males. The authors suggested clonal diversity may have been underestimated. A significant rise in spike-specific TCR breadth and depth was observed after two AZD1222 doses relative to day 0 and relative to MenACWY recipients.

From the cysteine through the phenylalanine, the CDR3 covers 12 amino acids. Just the 36-base CDR3 DNA is kept, in frame starting at base 1. V is reduced by 7 bases and J by 5 bases, leaving a spacing of 9 bases between them. The CDR3 regions of human TCRbeta chains were subjected to immunosequencing. The original methods were these. TCRs in the repertoires were compared against a reference library of SARS-CoV-2-specific TCRs that had been generated with the MIRA antigen-specificity platform. Breadth was defined as the fraction of unique TCRs that were SARS-CoV-2-associated. Depth was defined as the fraction of total T cells that were SARS-CoV-2-associated. Using the MIRA data, each spike-specific TCR was assigned both to the spike region to which the TCR was reactive and to a CD4 or CD8 class. Log10-transformed breadth and depth values were compared by one-way ANOVA with Sidak's multiple comparisons tests. The table was pulled from immuneACCESS by TCRdb, which kept in-frame rearrangements only. Such tables lose some clones; where checked, under half of the loss comes from unresolved V genes, and the rest has no known cause. That table supplies the V and J calls and clone size; D and trimming were determined from the DNA. Recorded for this sample are more than 70,000 clones; about 91% of them occurred a single time. The ten largest clones take up about 30% of the sample.

Reading the label with the study, this specimen's time point is: about 28 days (+/-7) after the second vaccine dose. Because spike-specific TCR depth and breadth did not differ between the two schedules, AZD1222 recipients who got a second dose at roughly 4 weeks were pooled with those who got a second dose at roughly 12 weeks. Vaccinee samples came from UK trials COV001 and COV002, including a single-blind randomized controlled phase 2/3 trial of AZD1222 (ChAdOx1 nCoV-19) in healthy adults. Trial participant PBMC samples were collected at day 0 and day 28 after the second dose for TCRbeta chain sequencing.

Recombination joined TRBV12-3 or TRBV12-4 with TRBJ1-5, with TRBD1 tentatively as D gene (6 bases match). Source: peripheral blood, taken 28 days after the second AZD1222 dose. This clonotype was sampled from an adult who received the AZD1222 COVID-19 vaccine. The nucleotide sequence reads as follows: TGTGCCAGCAAGGGGGAGGATCAGCCCCAGCATTTT. This translates into CASKGEDQPQHF.